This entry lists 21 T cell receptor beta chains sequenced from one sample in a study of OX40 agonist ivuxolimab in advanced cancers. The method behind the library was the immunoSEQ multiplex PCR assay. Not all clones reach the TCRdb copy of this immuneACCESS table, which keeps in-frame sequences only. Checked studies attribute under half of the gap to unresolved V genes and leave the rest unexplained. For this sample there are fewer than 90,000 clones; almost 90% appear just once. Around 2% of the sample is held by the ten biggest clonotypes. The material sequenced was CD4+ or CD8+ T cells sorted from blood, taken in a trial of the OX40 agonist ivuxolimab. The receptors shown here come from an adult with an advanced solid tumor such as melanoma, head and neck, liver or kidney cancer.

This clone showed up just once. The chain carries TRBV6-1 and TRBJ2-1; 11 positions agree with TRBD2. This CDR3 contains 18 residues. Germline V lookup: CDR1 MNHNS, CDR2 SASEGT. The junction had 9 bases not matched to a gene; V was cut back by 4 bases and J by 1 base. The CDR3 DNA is TGTGCCAGCAGTGGGATAGCGGGAGGGCCTAAGTCCTACAATGAGCAGTTCTTC. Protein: CASSGIAGGPKSYNEQFF.

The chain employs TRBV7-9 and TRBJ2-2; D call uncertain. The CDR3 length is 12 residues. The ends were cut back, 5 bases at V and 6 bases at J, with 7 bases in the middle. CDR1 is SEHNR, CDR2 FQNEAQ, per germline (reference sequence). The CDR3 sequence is CASSREAGELFF. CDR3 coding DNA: TGTGCCAGCAGCCGCGAGGCCGGGGAGCTGTTTTTT.

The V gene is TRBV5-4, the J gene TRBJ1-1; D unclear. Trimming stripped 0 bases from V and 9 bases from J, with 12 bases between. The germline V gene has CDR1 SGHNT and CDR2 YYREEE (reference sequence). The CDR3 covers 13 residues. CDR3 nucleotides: TGTGCCAGCAGCTTGGTGGAGGCTGGTCAAGCTTTCTTT. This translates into CASSLVEAGQAFF.

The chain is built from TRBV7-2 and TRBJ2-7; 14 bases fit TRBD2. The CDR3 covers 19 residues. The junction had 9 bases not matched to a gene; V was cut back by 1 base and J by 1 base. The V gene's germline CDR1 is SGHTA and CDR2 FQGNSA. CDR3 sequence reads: CASSLESTSGGVKSYEQYF. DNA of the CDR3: TGTGCCAGCAGCTTAGAGTCGACTAGCGGGGGGGTCAAGTCCTACGAGCAGTACTTC.

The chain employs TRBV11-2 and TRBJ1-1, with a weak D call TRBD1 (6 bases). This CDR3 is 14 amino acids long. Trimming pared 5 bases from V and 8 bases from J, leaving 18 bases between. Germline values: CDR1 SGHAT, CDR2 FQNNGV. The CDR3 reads CASSPQTGRHEAFF. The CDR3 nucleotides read TGTGCCAGCAGCCCCCAGACAGGCCGCCACGAAGCTTTCTTT.

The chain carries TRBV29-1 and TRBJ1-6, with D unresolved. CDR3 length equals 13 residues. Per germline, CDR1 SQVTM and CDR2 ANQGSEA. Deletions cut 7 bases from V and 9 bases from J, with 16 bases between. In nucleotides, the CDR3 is TGCAGCGCCCGAAAAAGCGAAGGTTCACCCCTCCACTTT. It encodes CSARKSEGSPLHF.

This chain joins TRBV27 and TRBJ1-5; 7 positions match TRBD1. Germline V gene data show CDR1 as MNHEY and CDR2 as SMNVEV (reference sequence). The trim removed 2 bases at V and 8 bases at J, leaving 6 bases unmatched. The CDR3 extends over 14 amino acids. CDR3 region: CASSLARGDKPQHF. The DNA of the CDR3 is TGTGCCAGCAGTTTAGCCAGGGGGGATAAGCCCCAGCATTTT.

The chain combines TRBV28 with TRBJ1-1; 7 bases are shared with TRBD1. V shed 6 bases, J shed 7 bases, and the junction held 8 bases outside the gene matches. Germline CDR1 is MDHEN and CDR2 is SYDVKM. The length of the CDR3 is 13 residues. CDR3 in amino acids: CASRRTGIGEAFF. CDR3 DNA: TGTGCCAGCAGACGGACAGGAATCGGTGAAGCTTTCTTT. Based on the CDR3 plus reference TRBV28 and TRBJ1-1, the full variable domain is DVKVTQSSRYLVKRTGEKVFLECVQDMDHENMFWYRQDPGLGLRLIYFSYDVKMKEKGDIPEGYSVSREKKERFSLILESASTNQTSMYLCASRRTGIGEAFFGQGTRLTVV.

CDR3 protein: CASSYTVGNEQFF. CDR3 nucleotides: TGTGCCAGCAGTTATACGGTCGGGAATGAGCAGTTCTTC. This chain uses TRBV6-5 with TRBJ2-1, with unresolved D. Germline assignment: CDR1 MNHEY and CDR2 SVGAGI. The CDR3 covers 13 residues. V lost 3 bases, J lost 7 bases, and 10 bases lay in between.

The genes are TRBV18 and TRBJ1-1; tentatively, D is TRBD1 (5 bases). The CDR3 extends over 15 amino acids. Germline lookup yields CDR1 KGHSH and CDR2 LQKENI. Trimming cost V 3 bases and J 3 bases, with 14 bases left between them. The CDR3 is CASSPPGPGHTEAFF. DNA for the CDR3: TGTGCCAGCTCACCGCCAGGCCCGGGGCACACTGAAGCTTTCTTT.

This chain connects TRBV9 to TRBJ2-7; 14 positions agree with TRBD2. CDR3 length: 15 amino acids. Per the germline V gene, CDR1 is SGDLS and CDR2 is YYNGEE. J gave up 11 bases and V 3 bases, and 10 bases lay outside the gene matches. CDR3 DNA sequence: TGTGCCAGCAGCGCCGGGACTAGCGGGAGTTATAGGAAGTACTTC. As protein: CASSAGTSGSYRKYF.

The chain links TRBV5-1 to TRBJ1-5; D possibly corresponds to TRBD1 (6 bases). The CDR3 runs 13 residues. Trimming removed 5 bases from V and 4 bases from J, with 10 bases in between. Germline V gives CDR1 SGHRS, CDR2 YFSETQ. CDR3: CASRRTANQPQHF. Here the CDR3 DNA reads TGCGCCAGCAGACGGACAGCTAATCAGCCCCAGCATTTT.

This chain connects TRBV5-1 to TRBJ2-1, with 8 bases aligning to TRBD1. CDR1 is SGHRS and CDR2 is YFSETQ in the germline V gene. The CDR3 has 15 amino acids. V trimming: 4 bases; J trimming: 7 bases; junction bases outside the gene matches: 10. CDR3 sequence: CASSLSGQGPNEQFF. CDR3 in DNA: TGCGCCAGCAGCCTGTCAGGACAGGGTCCGAATGAGCAGTTCTTC.

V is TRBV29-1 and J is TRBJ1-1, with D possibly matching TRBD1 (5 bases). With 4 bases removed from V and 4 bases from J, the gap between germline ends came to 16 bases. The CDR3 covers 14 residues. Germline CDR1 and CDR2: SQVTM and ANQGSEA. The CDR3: CSVVRGVGRTEAFF. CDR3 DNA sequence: TGCAGCGTTGTCAGAGGGGTGGGGCGCACTGAAGCTTTCTTT.

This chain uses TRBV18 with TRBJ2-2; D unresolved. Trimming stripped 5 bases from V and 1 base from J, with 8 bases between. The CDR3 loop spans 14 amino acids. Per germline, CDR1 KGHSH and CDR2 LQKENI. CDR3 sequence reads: CASSSRQNTGELFF. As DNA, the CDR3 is TGTGCCAGCTCAAGCCGACAGAACACCGGGGAGCTGTTTTTT. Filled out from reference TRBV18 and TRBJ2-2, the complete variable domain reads NAGVMQNPRHLVRRRGQEARLRCSPMKGHSHVYWYRQLPEEGLKFMVYLQKENIIDESGMPKERFSAEFPKEGPSILRIQQVVRGDSAAYFCASSSRQNTGELFFGEGSRLTVL.

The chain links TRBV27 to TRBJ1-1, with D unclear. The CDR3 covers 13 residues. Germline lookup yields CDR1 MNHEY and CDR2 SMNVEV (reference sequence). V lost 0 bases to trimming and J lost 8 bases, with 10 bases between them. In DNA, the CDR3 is TGTGCCAGCAGTTTATCCCCGGCGGGAGAAGCTTTCTTT. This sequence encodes CASSLSPAGEAFF.

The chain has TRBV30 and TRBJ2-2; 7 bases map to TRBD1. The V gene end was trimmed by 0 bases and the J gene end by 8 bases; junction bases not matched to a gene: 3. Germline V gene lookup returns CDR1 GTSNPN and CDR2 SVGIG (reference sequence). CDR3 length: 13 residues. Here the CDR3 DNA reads TGTGCCTGGAGTGTAGAGGGGGCGGGGGAGCTGTTTTTT. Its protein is CAWSVEGAGELFF.

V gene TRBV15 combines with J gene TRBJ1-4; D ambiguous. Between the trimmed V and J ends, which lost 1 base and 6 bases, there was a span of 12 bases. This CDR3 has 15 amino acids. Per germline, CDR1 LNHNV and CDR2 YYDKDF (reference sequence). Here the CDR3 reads CATSRGRQVDEKLFF. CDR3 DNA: TGTGCCACCAGCAGAGGGAGGCAGGTGGATGAAAAACTGTTTTTT.

CDR3 coding DNA: TGTGCCAGCAGCGTTAGCGGGAGGGGACCCCGCAATGAGCAGTTCTTC. Residues: CASSVSGRGPRNEQFF. This chain joins TRBV7-9 and TRBJ2-1, with 11 bases that match TRBD2. After removal of 5 bases from V and 6 bases from J, the junction contained 9 bases not matched to a gene. The germline V gene encodes CDR1 SEHNR and CDR2 FQNEAQ (reference sequence). The CDR3 has 16 residues.

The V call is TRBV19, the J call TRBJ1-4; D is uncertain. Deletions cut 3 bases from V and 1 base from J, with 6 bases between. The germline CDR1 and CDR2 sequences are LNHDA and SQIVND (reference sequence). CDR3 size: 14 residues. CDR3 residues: CASSIGVTNEKLFF. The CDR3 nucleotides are TGTGCCAGTAGTATTGGGGTAACTAATGAAAAACTGTTTTTT.

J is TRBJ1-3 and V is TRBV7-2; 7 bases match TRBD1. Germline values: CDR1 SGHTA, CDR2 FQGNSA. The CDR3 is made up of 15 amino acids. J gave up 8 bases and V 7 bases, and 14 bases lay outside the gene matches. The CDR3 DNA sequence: TGTGCCAGCAAGCTTACCGGGACAGCCGGGGACACCATATATTTT. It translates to CASKLTGTAGDTIYF.